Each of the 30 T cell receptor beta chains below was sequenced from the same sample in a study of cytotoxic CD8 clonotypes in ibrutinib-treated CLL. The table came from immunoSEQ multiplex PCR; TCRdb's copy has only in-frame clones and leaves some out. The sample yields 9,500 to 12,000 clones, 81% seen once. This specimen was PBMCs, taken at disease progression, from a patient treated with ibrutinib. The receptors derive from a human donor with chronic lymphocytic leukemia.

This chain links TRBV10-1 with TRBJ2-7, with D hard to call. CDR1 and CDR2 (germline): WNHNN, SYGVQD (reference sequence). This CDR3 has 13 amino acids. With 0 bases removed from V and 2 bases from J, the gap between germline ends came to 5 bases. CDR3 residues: CASSESGTYEQYF. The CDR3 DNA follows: TGCGCCAGCAGTGAGTCTGGGACCTACGAGCAGTACTTC.

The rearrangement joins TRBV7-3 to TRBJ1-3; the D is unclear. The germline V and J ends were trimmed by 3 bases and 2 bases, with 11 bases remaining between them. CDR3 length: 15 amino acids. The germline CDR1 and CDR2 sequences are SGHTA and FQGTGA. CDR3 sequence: CASSLNGVPGNTIYF. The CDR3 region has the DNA TGTGCCAGCAGCTTGAACGGGGTCCCTGGAAACACCATATATTTT.

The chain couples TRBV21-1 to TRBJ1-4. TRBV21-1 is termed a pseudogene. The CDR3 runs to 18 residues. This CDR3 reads CASSTKRPLGVVNEKLFF. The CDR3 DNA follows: TGTGCCAGCAGCACCAAACGACCGCTCGGGGTGGTTAATGAAAAACTGTTTTTT.

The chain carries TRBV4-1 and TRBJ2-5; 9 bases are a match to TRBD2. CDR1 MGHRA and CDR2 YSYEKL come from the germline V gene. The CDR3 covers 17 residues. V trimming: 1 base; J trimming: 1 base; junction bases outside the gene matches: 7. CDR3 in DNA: TGCGCCAGCAGCCAAGGCAGGCTAGCGGGACTCCAAGAGACCCAGTACTTC. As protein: CASSQGRLAGLQETQYF.

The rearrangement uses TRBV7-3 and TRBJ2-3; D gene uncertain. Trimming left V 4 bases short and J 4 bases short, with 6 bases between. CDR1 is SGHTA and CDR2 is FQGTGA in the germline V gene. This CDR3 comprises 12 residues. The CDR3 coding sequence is TGTGCCAGCAGCTCGGAGTCAGATACGCAGTATTTT. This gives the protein CASSSESDTQYF.

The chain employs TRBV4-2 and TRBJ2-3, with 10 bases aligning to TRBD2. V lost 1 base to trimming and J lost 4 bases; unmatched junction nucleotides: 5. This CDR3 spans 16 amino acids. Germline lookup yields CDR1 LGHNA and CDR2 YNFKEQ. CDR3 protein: CASSQGAGGVADTQYF. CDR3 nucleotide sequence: TGTGCCAGCAGCCAAGGAGCGGGAGGGGTGGCAGATACGCAGTATTTT.

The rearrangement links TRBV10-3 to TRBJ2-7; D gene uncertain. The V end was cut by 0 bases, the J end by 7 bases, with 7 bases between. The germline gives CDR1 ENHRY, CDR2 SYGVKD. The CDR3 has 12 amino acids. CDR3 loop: CAISESNREQYF. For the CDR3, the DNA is TGTGCCATCAGTGAGTCGAATAGGGAGCAGTACTTC.

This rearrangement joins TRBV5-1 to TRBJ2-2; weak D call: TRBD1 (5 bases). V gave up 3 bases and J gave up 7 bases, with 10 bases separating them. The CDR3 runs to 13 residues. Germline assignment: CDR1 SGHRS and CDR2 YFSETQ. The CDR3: CASSSQGVGELFF. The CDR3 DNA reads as TGCGCCAGCAGCTCCCAGGGTGTCGGGGAGCTGTTTTTT.

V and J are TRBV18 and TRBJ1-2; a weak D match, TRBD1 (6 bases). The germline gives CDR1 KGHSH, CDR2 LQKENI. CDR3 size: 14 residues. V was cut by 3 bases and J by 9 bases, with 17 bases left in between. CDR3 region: CASSPERTGYSYTF. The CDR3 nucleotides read TGTGCCAGCTCACCGGAGAGAACAGGGTACAGCTACACCTTC.

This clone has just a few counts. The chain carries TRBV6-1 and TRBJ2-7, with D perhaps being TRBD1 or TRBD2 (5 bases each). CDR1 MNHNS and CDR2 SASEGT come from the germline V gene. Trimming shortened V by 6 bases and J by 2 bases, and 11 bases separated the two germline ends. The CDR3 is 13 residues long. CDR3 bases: TGTGCCAGCAGGCCAGAGGGGACCTACGAGCAGTACTTC. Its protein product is CASRPEGTYEQYF.

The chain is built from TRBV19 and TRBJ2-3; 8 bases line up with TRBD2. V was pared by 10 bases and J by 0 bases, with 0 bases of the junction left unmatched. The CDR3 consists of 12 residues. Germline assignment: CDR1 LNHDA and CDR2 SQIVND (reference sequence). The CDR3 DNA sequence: TGTGCCACGGGAGGGAGCACAGATACGCAGTATTTT. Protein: CATGGSTDTQYF.

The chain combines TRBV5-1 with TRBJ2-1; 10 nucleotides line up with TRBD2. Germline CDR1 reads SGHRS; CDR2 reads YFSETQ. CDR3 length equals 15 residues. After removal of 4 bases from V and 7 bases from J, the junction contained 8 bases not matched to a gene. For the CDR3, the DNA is TGCGCCAGCAGCCAAGGACTAGCGGCGAGGAATGAGCAGTTCTTC. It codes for CASSQGLAARNEQFF.

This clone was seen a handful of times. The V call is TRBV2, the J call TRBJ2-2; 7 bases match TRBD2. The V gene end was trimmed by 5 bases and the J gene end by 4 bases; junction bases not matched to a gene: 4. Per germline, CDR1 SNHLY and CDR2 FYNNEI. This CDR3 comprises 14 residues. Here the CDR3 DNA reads TGTGCCAGCAGTAGCCGCGGGGGCACCGGGGAGCTGTTTTTT. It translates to CASSSRGGTGELFF. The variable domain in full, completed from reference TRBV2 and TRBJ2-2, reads EPEVTQTPSHQVTQMGQEVILRCVPISNHLYFYWYRQILGQKVEFLVSFYNNEISEKSEIFDDQFSVERPDGSNFTLKIRSTKLEDSAMYFCASSSRGGTGELFFGEGSRLTVL.

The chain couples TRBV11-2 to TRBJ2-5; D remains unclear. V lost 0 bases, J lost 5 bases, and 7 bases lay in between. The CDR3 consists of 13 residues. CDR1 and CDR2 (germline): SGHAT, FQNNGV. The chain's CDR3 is CASSLDRLETQYF. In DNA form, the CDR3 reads TGTGCCAGCAGCTTAGACAGGCTGGAGACCCAGTACTTC.

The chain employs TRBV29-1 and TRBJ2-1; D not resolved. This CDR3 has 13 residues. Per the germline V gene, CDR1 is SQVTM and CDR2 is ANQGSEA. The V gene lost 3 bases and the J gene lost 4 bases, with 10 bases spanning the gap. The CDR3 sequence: CSVDTVSYNEQFF. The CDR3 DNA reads TGCAGCGTTGACACTGTGTCTTACAATGAGCAGTTCTTC.

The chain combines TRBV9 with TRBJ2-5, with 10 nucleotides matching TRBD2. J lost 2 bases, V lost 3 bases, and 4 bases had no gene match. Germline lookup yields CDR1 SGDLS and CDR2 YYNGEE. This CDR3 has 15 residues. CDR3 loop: CASSASGRYQETQYF. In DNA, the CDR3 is TGTGCCAGCAGCGCTAGCGGGAGATATCAAGAGACCCAGTACTTC.

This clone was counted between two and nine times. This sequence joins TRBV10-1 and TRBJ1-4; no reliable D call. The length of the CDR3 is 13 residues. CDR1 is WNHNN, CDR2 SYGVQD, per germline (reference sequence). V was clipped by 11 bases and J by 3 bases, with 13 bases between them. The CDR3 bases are TGCGCCGGCTCAATGGGAGCTAATGAAAAACTGTTTTTT. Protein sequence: CAGSMGANEKLFF.

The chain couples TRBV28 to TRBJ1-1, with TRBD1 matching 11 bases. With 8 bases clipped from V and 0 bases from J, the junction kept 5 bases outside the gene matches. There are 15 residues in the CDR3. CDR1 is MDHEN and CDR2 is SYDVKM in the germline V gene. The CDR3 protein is CASHRGQGVNTEAFF. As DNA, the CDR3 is TGTGCCAGCCACCGGGGACAGGGGGTGAACACTGAAGCTTTCTTT.

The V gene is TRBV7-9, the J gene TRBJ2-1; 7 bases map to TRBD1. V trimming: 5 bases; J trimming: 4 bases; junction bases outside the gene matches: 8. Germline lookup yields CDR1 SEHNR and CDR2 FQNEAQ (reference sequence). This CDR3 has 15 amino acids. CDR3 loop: CASSPLGGAYNEQFF. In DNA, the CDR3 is TGTGCCAGCAGCCCCCTAGGGGGCGCTTACAATGAGCAGTTCTTC.

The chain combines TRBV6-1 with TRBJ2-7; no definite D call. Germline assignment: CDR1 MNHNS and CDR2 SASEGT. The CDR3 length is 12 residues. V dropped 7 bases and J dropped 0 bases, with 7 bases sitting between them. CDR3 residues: CASITASYEQYF. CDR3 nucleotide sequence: TGTGCCAGCATAACAGCCTCCTACGAGCAGTACTTC.

CDR3 region: CASSIQGYEQFF. The CDR3 nucleotides are TGTGCCAGCAGCATACAGGGCTATGAGCAGTTCTTC. The J gene is TRBJ2-1, the V gene TRBV6-5, with D perhaps matching TRBD1 (6 bases). Germline CDR1 reads MNHEY; CDR2 reads SVGAGI. Trimming cost V 6 bases and J 8 bases, with 11 bases left between them. The CDR3 covers 12 residues.

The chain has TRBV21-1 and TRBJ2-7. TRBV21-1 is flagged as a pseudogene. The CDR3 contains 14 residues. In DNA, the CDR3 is TGTGCCAGCGGCCTCCGGCAGCCCGGCTACGAGCAGTACTTC. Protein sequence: CASGLRQPGYEQYF.

The CDR3 nucleotides are TGTGCCAGCAGCTTAGGGTCGGCGGGACACACTGATACGCAGTATTTT. Its translation is CASSLGSAGHTDTQYF. The rearrangement links TRBV5-6 to TRBJ2-3; the D call may be TRBD1 or TRBD2 (6 bases each). Germline V gene lookup returns CDR1 SGHDT and CDR2 YYEEEE. The CDR3 runs 16 residues. The V and J ends lost 2 bases and 6 bases respectively, with 19 bases between them.

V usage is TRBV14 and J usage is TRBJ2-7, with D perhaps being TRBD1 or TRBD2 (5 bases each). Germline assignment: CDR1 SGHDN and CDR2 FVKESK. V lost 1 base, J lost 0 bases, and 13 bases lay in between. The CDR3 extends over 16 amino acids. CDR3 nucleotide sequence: TGTGCCAGCAGCCAAGCAAACGGGGCGAGCTCCTACGAGCAGTACTTC. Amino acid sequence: CASSQANGASSYEQYF.

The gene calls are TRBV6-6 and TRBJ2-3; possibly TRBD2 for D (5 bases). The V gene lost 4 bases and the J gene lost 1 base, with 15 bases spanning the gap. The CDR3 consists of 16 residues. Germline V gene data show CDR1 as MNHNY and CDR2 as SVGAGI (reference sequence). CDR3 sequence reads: CASSSASSLGTDTQYF. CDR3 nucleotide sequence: TGTGCCAGCAGTTCAGCTAGCTCGTTGGGCACAGATACGCAGTATTTT.

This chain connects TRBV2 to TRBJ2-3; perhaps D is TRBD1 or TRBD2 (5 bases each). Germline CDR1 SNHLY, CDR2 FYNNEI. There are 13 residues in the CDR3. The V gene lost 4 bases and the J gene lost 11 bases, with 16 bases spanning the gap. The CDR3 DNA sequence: TGTGCCAGCAGTGTGGGGGAGTTACGTTTGCAGTATTTT. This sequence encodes CASSVGELRLQYF.

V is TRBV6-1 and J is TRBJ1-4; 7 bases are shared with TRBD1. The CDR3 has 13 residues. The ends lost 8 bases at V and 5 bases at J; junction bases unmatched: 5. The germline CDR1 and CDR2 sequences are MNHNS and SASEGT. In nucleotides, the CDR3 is TGTGCCAGCCGGGACAGAGAAAATGAAAAACTGTTTTTT. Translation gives CASRDRENEKLFF.

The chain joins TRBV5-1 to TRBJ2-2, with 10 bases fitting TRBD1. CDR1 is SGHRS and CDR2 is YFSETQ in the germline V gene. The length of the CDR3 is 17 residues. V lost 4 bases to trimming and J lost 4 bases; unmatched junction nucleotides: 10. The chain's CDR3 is CASSPGQGVTGTGELFF. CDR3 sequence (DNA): TGCGCCAGCAGCCCCGGACAGGGGGTGACCGGCACCGGGGAGCTGTTTTTT.

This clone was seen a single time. The CDR3 coding sequence is TGCGCCAGCAGTGAAACTATTGCTGGAAACACCATATATTTT. This translates into CASSETIAGNTIYF. The chain uses TRBV10-2 and TRBJ1-3; unclear D gene. The CDR3 loop spans 14 amino acids. V was pared by 3 bases and J by 2 bases, with 8 bases between. Per the germline V gene, CDR1 is WSHSY and CDR2 is SAAADI.

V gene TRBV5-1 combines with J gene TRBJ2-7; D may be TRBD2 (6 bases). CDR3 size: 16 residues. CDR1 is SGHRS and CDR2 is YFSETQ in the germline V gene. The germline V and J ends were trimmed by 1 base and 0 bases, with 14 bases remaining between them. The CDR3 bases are TGCGCCAGCAGCTTGCGGGGGTCCCCTCCCTCCTACGAGCAGTACTTC. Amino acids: CASSLRGSPPSYEQYF.